This TCR beta chain was captured in a study of Graves' ophthalmopathy and Graves' hyperthyroidism. Study-level results: A 13-signature model separated ophthalmopathy from stable hyperthyroidism, around 90% sensitivity, around 78% specificity. Blood repertoires reportedly contained most expanded thyroid clonotypes above 0.001 frequency.

V dropped 8 bases and J dropped 5; count of bases not matched to a gene: 7. CDR3 size: 13 residues. Per germline, CDR1 DFQATT and CDR2 SNEGSKA (reference sequence). Clinical symptoms, serum thyroxine, TRAb, thyroid ultrasound and orbital computed tomography determined diagnosis. The sample holds many counts of this clonotype. Its target is not known. TCR beta CDR3 regions were amplified from RNA transcripts. Amplification began with first-round RT-PCR using HTBI primers, then second-round multiplex PCR was performed. One entry per CDR3 protein results from TCRdb running MiXCR on the multiplex PCR reads. The profile shows over a million distinct CDR3 sequences, 35% to 40% of them singletons.

Sequenced material: peripheral blood or thyroid tissue (not recorded which). This sequence originates from an adult man with Graves' hyperthyroidism. The chain combines TRBV20-1 with TRBJ1-5; 9 bases match TRBD1. The CDR3, as DNA: TGCAGTATTAGACAGGGGGTCGATCAGCCCCAGCATTTT. It yields the protein CSIRQGVDQPQHF.